The rows below give T cell receptor beta chains drawn from one sample of a study of CD8+ T cells in alopecia areata. TCRdb's copy holds only in-frame clones and misses some; the assay was immunoSEQ multiplex PCR. The sample holds some 180,000 clones; roughly half are singletons and the top ten take roughly a tenth. The sample consisted of CD8+ T cells sorted from blood, taken at week 52, from a patient treated with tofacitinib. The receptors were sampled from a human donor with alopecia areata. Each CDR3 is given with its conserved first and last residue. Each record gives: J gene, V gene, clone size, D gene, CDR3 DNA, CDR3 protein. D genes are given only for firm matches. Rows give clone size only sometimes, using once, few, many, or a class for an expanded clone.

TRBJ1-6	TRBV30	few	-	TGTGCCTGGAACGGGGGGAGCGGTTCACCCCTCCACTTT	CAWNGGSGSPLHF
TRBJ2-3	TRBV25-1	-	-	TGTGCCAGCGCCCAGATTAGCACAGATACGCAGTATTTT	CASAQISTDTQYF
TRBJ2-7	TRBV7-9	few	-	TGTGCCAGCAGACCTCCGGGAACCACGGACGAGCAGTACTTC	CASRPPGTTDEQYF
TRBJ2-5	TRBV13	-	-	TGTGCCAGCAGCTTAGGCCTGGACAACCAAGAGACCCAGTACTTC	CASSLGLDNQETQYF
TRBJ1-2	TRBV7-8	-	-	TGTGCCAGCAGCTCTATCCGGGACGGCTATGGCTACACCTTC	CASSSIRDGYGYTF
TRBJ2-3	TRBV5-1	once	TRBD2	TGCGCCAGCAGCTTGGACAGAAACGGGGGGGCGGAAGATACGCAGTATTTT	CASSLDRNGGAEDTQYF
TRBJ1-2	TRBV2	few	-	TGTGCCAGCAGTCCGGTACCTCCCGCTAACTATGGCTACACCTTC	CASSPVPPANYGYTF
TRBJ1-6	TRBV9	-	-	TGTGCCAGCGCAACCGGGACCGGTGCTTCACCCCTCCACTTT	CASATGTGASPLHF
TRBJ1-2	TRBV7-2	few	-	TGTGCCAGCAGCTTAGCGCCCGGGACACAGGCGTATGGCTACACCTTC	CASSLAPGTQAYGYTF
TRBJ2-7	TRBV4-3	-	TRBD1	TGCGCCAGCAGCCATGGGACAGGGGGCGTCTACGAGCAGTACTTC	CASSHGTGGVYEQYF
TRBJ2-7	TRBV6-5	-	-	TGTGCCAGCAGCCTACGGGACGGAACCTACGAGCAGTACTTC	CASSLRDGTYEQYF
TRBJ1-3	TRBV29-1	-	-	TGCAGCGTCGACTCCGGGGCCGGAAACACCATATATTTT	CSVDSGAGNTIYF
TRBJ1-2	TRBV6-5	-	-	TGTGCCAGCAGTTACTCGGGCGGAAGCTATGGCTACACCTTC	CASSYSGGSYGYTF
TRBJ2-3	TRBV13	-	-	TGTGCCAGCAGCCCAACAGATACGCAGTATTTT	CASSPTDTQYF
TRBJ2-7	TRBV7-9	-	-	TGTGCCAGCAGCCCCTCCGGGACTCGGGGATACTTC	CASSPSGTRGYF
TRBJ2-1	TRBV5-6	few	-	TGTGCCAGCAGCTTGGAGTCCCTGGGACGACTCTCCTACAATGAGCAGTTCTTC	CASSLESLGRLSYNEQFF
TRBJ1-1	TRBV5-1	-	TRBD1	TGCGCCAGCAGCCTACGGGACAGCAAAAACACTGAAGCTTTCTTT	CASSLRDSKNTEAFF
TRBJ2-3	TRBV6-5	-	-	TGTGCCAGCAGTAGAGGAGATACGCAGTATTTT	CASSRGDTQYF
TRBJ2-7	TRBV5-6	-	-	TGTGCCAGCACCGTCAGACAGGCCTCCTACGAGCAGTACTTC	CASTVRQASYEQYF
TRBJ1-1	TRBV4-3	-	-	TGCGCCAGCAGCCCTTGGACAGCAAAAGTGGAAGGGAACACTGAAGCTTTCTTT	CASSPWTAKVEGNTEAFF
TRBJ2-7	TRBV18	-	-	TGTGCCAGCTCACCAGAACAGTTCGAGCAGTACTTC	CASSPEQFEQYF
TRBJ2-7	TRBV7-8	few	TRBD1	TGTGCCAGCAGCTCCGAGGACAGGGGCTCCTACGAGCAGTACTTC	CASSSEDRGSYEQYF
TRBJ2-1	TRBV4-3	once	TRBD2	TGCGCCAGCAGCCAAGGTGCGGGGGGTCCAAAGTCGGGCAATGAGCAGTTCTTC	CASSQGAGGPKSGNEQFF
TRBJ2-3	TRBV6-5	-	-	TGTGCCAGCAGTTACTCCCCCGGCAGTCCCACAGATACGCAGTATTTT	CASSYSPGSPTDTQYF
TRBJ2-2	TRBV6-4	many	-	TGTGCCAGCAGCCCTACGAACACCGGGGAGCTGTTTTTT	CASSPTNTGELFF
TRBJ2-6	TRBV5-6	-	-	TGTGCCAGCGGGGCACAGGGTGGCTCTGGGGCCAACGTCCTGACTTTC	CASGAQGGSGANVLTF
TRBJ2-5	TRBV30	-	TRBD2	TGTGCCTGGACCCGGGGGGGACGAGAGACCCAGTACTTC	CAWTRGGRETQYF
TRBJ1-5	TRBV7-9	few	-	TGTGCCAGCAGCACGGACAGCCACAATCAGCCCCAGCATTTT	CASSTDSHNQPQHF
TRBJ2-1	TRBV23-1	-	-	TGCGCCAGCAGTCGCAGTAATGAGCAGTTCTTC	CASSRSNEQFF
TRBJ2-2	TRBV6-4	few	-	TGTGCCAGCAGTGAAGGGGCGAACACCGGGGAGCTGTTTTTT	CASSEGANTGELFF
TRBJ2-1	TRBV13	-	TRBD1	TGTGCCAGCAGCGAGGAGGACAGGGGGTATGAGCAGTTCTTC	CASSEEDRGYEQFF
TRBJ2-7	TRBV29-1	few	TRBD1	TGCAGCGTCGCCGGGACAGGGACTACCTACGAGCAGTACTTC	CSVAGTGTTYEQYF
TRBJ1-2	TRBV13	-	-	TGTGCCAGCAGCTTAGGGAGAATTAACTATGGCTACACCTTC	CASSLGRINYGYTF
TRBJ2-3	TRBV4-3	-	TRBD1	TGCGCCAGCAGCCAGTGGACAGGGAGCACAGATACGCAGTATTTT	CASSQWTGSTDTQYF
TRBJ2-2	TRBV15	-	-	TGTGCCACCAGCAGCTCGGGGGTGGCCGGGGAGCTGTTTTTT	CATSSSGVAGELFF
TRBJ1-1	TRBV13	-	-	TGTGCCAGCAGACGCCAAAGGACGGTGAACACTGAAGCTTTCTTT	CASRRQRTVNTEAFF
TRBJ1-5	TRBV27	-	-	TGTGCCAGCAGTTTAACAGGGAGGTATCAGCCCCAGCATTTT	CASSLTGRYQPQHF
TRBJ1-2	TRBV27	-	-	TGTGCCAGCAGTCCGACAGGAGCTAACTATGGCTACACCTTC	CASSPTGANYGYTF
TRBJ1-1	TRBV7-6	-	TRBD1	TGTGCCAGCAGCTTCCTACAGGGGGAACTGAACACTGAAGCTTTCTTT	CASSFLQGELNTEAFF
TRBJ1-2	TRBV5-4	few	TRBD1	TGTGCCAGCAGCAGGCAGACAGGGGACTATGGCTACACCTTC	CASSRQTGDYGYTF
TRBJ2-5	TRBV18	few	TRBD1	TGTGCCAGCTCACCGGGACAGCAAGAGACCCAGTACTTC	CASSPGQQETQYF
TRBJ2-3	TRBV29-1	few	TRBD2	TGCAGCGTGCGGACTAGCGGAGAAAATACGCAGTATTTT	CSVRTSGENTQYF
TRBJ2-6	TRBV2	-	-	TGTGCCAGTCTCTTGGAGTCTGGGGCCAACGTCCTGACTTTC	CASLLESGANVLTF